Included here is one TCR beta chain sequence, with context. This sample was taken from a study of control samples from healthy donors and cancer patients. Produced via immunoSEQ multiplex PCR; TCRdb's table is partial and in-frame only. The sample contains tens of thousands of clones, under 95% of which appear only once. The receptor's source is a young man with colorectal cancer. The sequencing input was PBMCs.

The CDR3, as DNA: TGTGCCAGCAGCTTGGCCGGGACAGGGTTAGTCAAAAACATTCAGTACTTC. This sequence encodes CASSLAGTGLVKNIQYF. This chain links TRBV5-8 with TRBJ2-4; 9 nucleotides agree with TRBD1. The V gene's germline CDR1 is SGHTS and CDR2 YDEGEE. V trimming: 0 bases; J trimming: 3 bases; junction bases outside the gene matches: 7. The CDR3 runs to 17 residues.